Here is one TCR beta chain with its context. Its antigen remains unidentified. It is likely a read error, because the conserved phenylalanine at the end of the CDR3 is missing. V lost 4 bases and J lost 3, with 9 bases in between. The CDR3 sequence is 13 residues long. Germline CDR1 MRHNA, CDR2 SNTAGT. Listed TCR primers and previously described methods were used for bulk TCR libraries. TCRdb used MiXCR to reprocess the PCR reads, holding one entry per CDR3 protein. Among some 590,000 distinct CDR3 sequences listed, 25% were seen once. The sample comes from a study of molecular identifiers for immune sequencing clone quantification. Findings and caveats of the study: Should identical TCR molecules share a barcode, the sizes of highly expanded clones could be underestimated.

The V call is TRBV6-4, the J call TRBJ1-1, with D hard to call. Sample: naive CD8+ T cells from blood, with Jurkat cell RNA spiked in. As for subset: FACS-sorted CD8+CD4-CCR7+CD45RA+ naive T cells. This clonotype originated in a human donor in good health. Some libraries in this study had Jurkat cell RNA spiked in. CDR3 sequence reads: CASSVRPDTEAFV. CDR3 DNA sequence: TGTGCCAGCAGTGTACGTCCGGACACTGAAGCTTTCGTT.